The rows below give T cell receptor beta chains drawn from one sample of a study of cytomegalovirus exposure and HLA in healthy donors. Sequenced by immunoSEQ multiplex PCR; TCRdb stores in-frame clones only, minus some. This table holds 130,000 to 150,000 clones, roughly 79% found once. Sequencing was performed on PBMCs. These receptor sequences come from a male donor in good health and CMV-seronegative. Each CDR3 is given with its conserved first and last residue. Fields, in order: D gene, V gene, J gene, clone size, CDR3 protein, CDR3 DNA. A D gene is named only where the DNA matches it firmly. A row's size may be missing; if present it is once, few, many or a size class.

>TRBD2|TRBV9|TRBJ2-3|-
CASSVKVAGGIATQYF
TGTGCCAGCAGCGTAAAGGTAGCGGGAGGGATTGCTACGCAGTATTTT
>-|TRBV20-1|TRBJ2-3|-
CSAVWADTQYF
TGCAGTGCTGTGTGGGCGGATACGCAGTATTTT
>TRBD1|TRBV2|TRBJ2-7|-
CASSDPGQGDYEQYF
TGTGCCAGCAGCGACCCGGGACAGGGAGACTACGAGCAGTACTTC
>TRBD2|TRBV5-1|TRBJ2-3|once
CASSLVPSGSGGTDTQYF
TGCGCCAGCAGCTTGGTGCCTAGCGGGAGTGGCGGCACAGATACGCAGTATTTT
>-|TRBV5-6|TRBJ1-1|-
CASSLEPWANTEAFF
TGTGCCAGCAGCTTGGAACCTTGGGCGAACACTGAAGCTTTCTTT
>-|TRBV10-3|TRBJ2-1|-
CAIRELEGYNEQFF
TGTGCCATCAGGGAGCTCGAGGGTTACAATGAGCAGTTCTTC
>TRBD1|TRBV5-4|TRBJ1-2|-
CASSLARTGRSGYTF
TGTGCCAGCAGCTTGGCTAGGACAGGGAGGTCGGGCTACACCTTC
>TRBD1|TRBV7-3|TRBJ2-2|-
CASSHTGGTGELFF
TGTGCCAGCAGCCATACAGGGGGGACCGGGGAGCTGTTTTTT
>TRBD1|TRBV4-1|TRBJ1-1|few
CASSQGGAQGRRNTEAFF
TGCGCCAGCAGCCAAGGGGGGGCACAGGGGCGGAGGAACACTGAAGCTTTCTTT
>-|TRBV7-7|TRBJ1-1|few
CASSLGENTEAFF
TGTGCCAGCAGCTTAGGCGAGAACACTGAAGCTTTCTTT
>TRBD2|TRBV15|TRBJ2-5|-
CATSREDAGGPRETQYF
TGTGCCACCAGCAGAGAAGACGCGGGAGGGCCCCGGGAGACCCAGTACTTC
>-|TRBV11-2|TRBJ2-2|once
CASSFRTGANTGELFF
TGTGCCAGCAGCTTTCGTACAGGCGCGAACACCGGGGAGCTGTTTTTT
>TRBD2|TRBV5-1|TRBJ2-1|-
CASSFTGLEYNEQFF
TGCGCCAGCAGCTTCACGGGACTAGAATACAATGAGCAGTTCTTC
>-|TRBV11-1|TRBJ2-7|-
CASSSARGSYEQYF
TGTGCCAGCAGCTCCGCCCGAGGCAGCTACGAGCAGTACTTC
>TRBD1|TRBV5-5|TRBJ2-7|-
CASSQGTGGLAYEQYF
TGTGCCAGCAGCCAAGGGACAGGGGGCTTGGCCTACGAGCAGTACTTC
>TRBD2|TRBV4-3|TRBJ2-6|few
CASSQGLAGMTGANVLTF
TGCGCCAGCAGCCAAGGACTAGCGGGAATGACTGGGGCCAACGTCCTGACTTTC
>TRBD1|TRBV7-6|TRBJ1-5|-
CASSLRTGFNQPQHF
TGTGCCAGCAGCTTACGGACAGGGTTCAATCAGCCCCAGCATTTT
>-|TRBV28|TRBJ2-7|-
CASRPAGTGVHEQYF
TGTGCCAGCAGGCCTGCCGGGACGGGGGTCCACGAGCAGTACTTC
>TRBD2|TRBV7-2|TRBJ2-7|-
CASSLGLAGGFSEQYF
TGTGCCAGCAGCTTAGGACTAGCGGGCGGGTTTAGCGAGCAGTACTTC
>-|TRBV13|TRBJ1-2|once
CASSWRRAATNYGYTF
TGTGCCAGCAGCTGGCGCCGAGCAGCGACCAACTATGGCTACACCTTC
>-|TRBV4-2|TRBJ2-1|once
CASSQDGQSNEQFF
TGTGCCAGCAGCCAAGATGGGCAGAGCAATGAGCAGTTCTTC
>-|TRBV4-3|TRBJ2-6|-
CASSQDLSSGANVLTF
TGCGCCAGCAGCCAAGATCTGTCTTCTGGGGCCAACGTCCTGACTTTC
>-|TRBV4-2|TRBJ2-3|-
CASSTRRASTDTQYF
TGTGCCAGCAGCACACGGCGGGCAAGCACAGATACGCAGTATTTT
>TRBD1|TRBV7-3|TRBJ1-1|-
CASSHRGRGAEAFF
TGTGCCAGCAGCCACAGGGGTAGGGGCGCTGAAGCTTTCTTT
>TRBD2|TRBV10-3|TRBJ2-1|-
CAITRGLAGGPSYNEQFF
TGTGCCATCACCCGGGGACTAGCGGGAGGGCCTTCCTACAATGAGCAGTTCTTC
>TRBD1|TRBV10-3|TRBJ2-2|-
CAIRDRDNGELFF
TGTGCCATCAGGGACAGGGATAACGGGGAGCTGTTTTTT
>-|TRBV19|TRBJ1-2|-
CASSIIGGGYTF
TGTGCCAGTAGTATAATTGGCGGAGGCTACACCTTC
>TRBD1|TRBV30|TRBJ1-4|-
CACYTGAEKLFF
TGTGCCTGCTATACAGGGGCTGAAAAACTGTTTTTT
>-|TRBV6-5|TRBJ2-7|-
CASSYSAGPTSYEQYF
TGTGCCAGCAGTTACTCAGCAGGGCCCACCTCGTACGAGCAGTACTTC
>TRBD1|TRBV7-6|TRBJ1-5|once
CASSLTGGGNQPQHF
TGTGCCAGCAGCTTAACAGGGGGCGGGAATCAGCCCCAGCATTTT
>TRBD2|TRBV2|TRBJ2-1|-
CASTSGYYNEQFF
TGTGCCAGCACTAGCGGATACTACAATGAGCAGTTCTTC
>TRBD2|TRBV9|TRBJ2-7|-
CASSLTGLAGEDEQYF
TGTGCCAGCAGCTTGACGGGACTAGCGGGAGAGGACGAGCAGTACTTC
>-|TRBV2|TRBJ2-5|-
CANMYSFVGHLQETQYF
TGTGCCAACATGTACTCCTTTGTGGGACACCTACAAGAGACCCAGTACTTC
>-|TRBV6-5|TRBJ1-2|-
CASSDPGGDYGYTF
TGTGCCAGCAGTGACCCGGGGGGCGACTATGGCTACACCTTC
>TRBD2|TRBV11-3|TRBJ2-3|-
CASSFQRGATDTQYF
TGTGCCAGCAGCTTTCAGCGGGGGGCCACAGATACGCAGTATTTT
>-|TRBV13|TRBJ1-2|-
CASSLASNYGYTF
TGTGCCAGCAGCCTTGCCAGTAACTATGGCTACACCTTC
>-|TRBV7-3|TRBJ2-6|-
CASSLGIKPQAGANVLTF
TGTGCCAGCAGCTTAGGCATTAAACCTCAGGCCGGGGCCAACGTCCTGACTTTC
>-|TRBV5-1|TRBJ2-5|-
CASSLAGQQETQYF
TGCGCCAGCAGCCTGGCAGGTCAGCAAGAGACCCAGTACTTC
>TRBD2|TRBV5-4|TRBJ2-1|-
CASSLTGLGVVEQFF
TGTGCCAGCAGCCTCACGGGACTAGGCGTCGTTGAGCAGTTCTTC
>-|TRBV5-1|TRBJ2-5|-
CASSPAAGLVETQYF
TGCGCCAGCAGCCCTGCGGCGGGGCTGGTGGAGACCCAGTACTTC
>-|TRBV28|TRBJ2-7|-
CASSFAGYEQYF
TGTGCCAGCAGTTTCGCAGGCTACGAGCAGTACTTC
>-|TRBV7-9|TRBJ1-2|-
CASASTGLSNYGYTF
TGTGCCAGCGCATCCACAGGGTTGTCTAACTATGGCTACACCTTC
>TRBD1|TRBV27|TRBJ2-1|few
CASSLVDRGNEQFF
TGTGCCAGCAGTTTAGTGGACAGGGGCAATGAGCAGTTCTTC
>-|TRBV5-1|TRBJ1-1|-
CASSTAADTMYAEAFF
TGCGCCAGCAGCACCGCCGCCGACACAATGTACGCTGAAGCTTTCTTT
>-|TRBV6-5|TRBJ1-3|few
CASSSDSAGNTIYF
TGTGCCAGCAGTTCCGACAGCGCTGGAAACACCATATATTTT
>-|TRBV7-2|TRBJ2-6|-
CASSPPYSGANVLTF
TGTGCCAGCAGCCCTCCCTACTCTGGGGCCAACGTCCTGACTTTC
>-|TRBV10-3|TRBJ1-6|few
CAISESEENSPLHF
TGTGCCATCAGTGAGTCGGAGGAGAATTCACCCCTCCACTTT
>-|TRBV5-8|TRBJ1-2|-
CASSLVFYGYTF
TGTGCCAGCAGCTTGGTCTTCTATGGCTACACCTTC
>-|TRBV7-9|TRBJ2-7|-
CSSSPSGGIGSYEQYF
TGTTCCAGCAGCCCTTCCGGGGGAATAGGATCCTACGAGCAGTACTTC
>TRBD1|TRBV5-1|TRBJ2-3|-
CASSLRQGADTQYF
TGCGCCAGCAGCTTACGTCAGGGGGCAGATACGCAGTATTTT
>-|TRBV7-2|TRBJ2-3|-
CASSLGVGVTDTQYF
TGTGCCAGCAGCTTAGGGGTCGGGGTTACAGATACGCAGTATTTT
>TRBD2|TRBV7-2|TRBJ2-3|-
CASSSLLAGTDAQYF
TGTGCCAGCAGCTCCCTACTAGCGGGCACAGATGCGCAGTATTTT
>-|TRBV2|TRBJ2-7|-
CASRDGQHQYF
TGTGCCAGCAGGGATGGACAGCACCAGTACTTC
>-|TRBV7-2|TRBJ2-7|once
CASSVLAGHEQYF
TGTGCCAGCAGCGTACTAGCAGGCCACGAGCAGTACTTC